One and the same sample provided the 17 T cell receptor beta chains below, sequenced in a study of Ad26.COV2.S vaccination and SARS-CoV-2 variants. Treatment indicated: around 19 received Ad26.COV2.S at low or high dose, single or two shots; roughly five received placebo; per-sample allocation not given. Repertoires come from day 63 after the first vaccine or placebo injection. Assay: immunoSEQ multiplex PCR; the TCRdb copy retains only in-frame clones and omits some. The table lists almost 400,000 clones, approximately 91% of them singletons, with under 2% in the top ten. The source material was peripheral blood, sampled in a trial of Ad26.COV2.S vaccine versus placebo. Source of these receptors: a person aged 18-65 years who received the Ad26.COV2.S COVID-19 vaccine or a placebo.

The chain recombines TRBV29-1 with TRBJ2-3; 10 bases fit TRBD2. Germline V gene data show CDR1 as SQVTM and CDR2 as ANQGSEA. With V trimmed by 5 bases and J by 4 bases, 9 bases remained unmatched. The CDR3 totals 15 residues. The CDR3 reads CSVIRLAGVSDTQYF. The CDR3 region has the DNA TGCAGCGTTATAAGGCTAGCGGGAGTTTCAGATACGCAGTATTTT.

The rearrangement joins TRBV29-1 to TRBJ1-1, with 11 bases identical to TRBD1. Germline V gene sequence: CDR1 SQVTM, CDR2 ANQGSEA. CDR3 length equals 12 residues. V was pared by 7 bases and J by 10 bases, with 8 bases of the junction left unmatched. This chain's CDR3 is CSGWGQGVGAFF. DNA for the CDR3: TGCAGCGGCTGGGGACAGGGGGTTGGAGCTTTCTTT. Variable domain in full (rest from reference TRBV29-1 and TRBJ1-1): SAVISQKPSRDICQRGTSLTIQCQVDSQVTMMFWYRQQPGQSLTLIATANQGSEATYESGFVIDKFPISRPNLTFSTLTVSNMSPEDSSIYLCSGWGQGVGAFFGQGTRLTVV.

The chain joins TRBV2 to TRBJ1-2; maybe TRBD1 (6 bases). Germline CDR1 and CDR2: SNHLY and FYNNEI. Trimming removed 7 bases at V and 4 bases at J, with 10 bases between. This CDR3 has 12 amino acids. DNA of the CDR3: TGTGCCAGCATCGGGGGGCCCTATGGCTACACCTTC. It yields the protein CASIGGPYGYTF.

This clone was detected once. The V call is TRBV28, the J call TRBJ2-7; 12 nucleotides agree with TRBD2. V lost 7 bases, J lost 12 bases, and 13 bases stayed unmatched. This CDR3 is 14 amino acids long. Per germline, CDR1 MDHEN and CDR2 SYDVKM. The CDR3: CASTVSASGRAPYF. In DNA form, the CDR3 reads TGTGCCAGCACCGTTTCGGCTAGCGGGAGGGCCCCGTACTTC. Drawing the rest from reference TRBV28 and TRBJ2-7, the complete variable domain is DVKVTQSSRYLVKRTGEKVFLECVQDMDHENMFWYRQDPGLGLRLIYFSYDVKMKEKGDIPEGYSVSREKKERFSLILESASTNQTSMYLCASTVSASGRAPYFGPGTRLTVT.

The CDR3 DNA reads TGCGCCAGCAGCCTTCGTCCGGCCACTAGCGGGAGGGCGAACACAGATACGCAGTATTTT. The encoded protein is CASSLRPATSGRANTDTQYF. This chain connects TRBV4-3 to TRBJ2-3, with 13 bases identical to TRBD2. V trimming: 4 bases; J trimming: 2 bases; junction bases outside the gene matches: 15. The CDR3 sequence is 20 residues long. Germline V gives CDR1 LGHNA, CDR2 YSLEER.

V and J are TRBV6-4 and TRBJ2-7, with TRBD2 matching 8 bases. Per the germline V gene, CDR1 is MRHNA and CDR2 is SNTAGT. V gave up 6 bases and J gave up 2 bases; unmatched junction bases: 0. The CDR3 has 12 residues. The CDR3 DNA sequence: TGTGCCAGCAGCGGGAGGGCCTACGAGCAGTACTTC. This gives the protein CASSGRAYEQYF.

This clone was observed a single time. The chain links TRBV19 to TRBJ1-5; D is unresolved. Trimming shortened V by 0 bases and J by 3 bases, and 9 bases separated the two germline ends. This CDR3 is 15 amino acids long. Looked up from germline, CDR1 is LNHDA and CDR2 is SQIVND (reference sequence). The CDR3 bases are TGTGCCAGTAGTATAGAGTCCACACCCAATCAGCCCCAGCATTTT. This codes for CASSIESTPNQPQHF.

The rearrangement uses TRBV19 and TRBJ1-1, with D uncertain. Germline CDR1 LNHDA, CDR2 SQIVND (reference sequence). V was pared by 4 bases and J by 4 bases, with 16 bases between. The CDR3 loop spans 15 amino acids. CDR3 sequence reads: CASSNSWAGGTEAFF. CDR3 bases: TGTGCCAGTAGTAACTCCTGGGCAGGTGGCACTGAAGCTTTCTTT.

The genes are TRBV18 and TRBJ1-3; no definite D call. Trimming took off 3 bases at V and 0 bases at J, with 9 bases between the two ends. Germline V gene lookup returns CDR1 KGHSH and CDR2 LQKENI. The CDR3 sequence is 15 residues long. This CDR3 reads CASSPAQDSGNTIYF. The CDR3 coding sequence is TGTGCCAGCTCACCCGCTCAGGACTCTGGAAACACCATATATTTT.

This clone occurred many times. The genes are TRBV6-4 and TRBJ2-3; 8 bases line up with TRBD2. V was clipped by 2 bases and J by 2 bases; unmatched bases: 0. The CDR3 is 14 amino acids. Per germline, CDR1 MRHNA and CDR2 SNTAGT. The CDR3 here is CASSDGLATDTQYF. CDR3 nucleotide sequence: TGTGCCAGCAGTGACGGACTAGCCACAGATACGCAGTATTTT.

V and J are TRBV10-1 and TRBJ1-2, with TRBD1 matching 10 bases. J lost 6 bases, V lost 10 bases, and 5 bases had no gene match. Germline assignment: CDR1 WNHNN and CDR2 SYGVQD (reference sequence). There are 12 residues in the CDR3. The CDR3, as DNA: TGCGCCACCCCCGGGACAGGGGATGGCTACACCTTC. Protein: CATPGTGDGYTF.

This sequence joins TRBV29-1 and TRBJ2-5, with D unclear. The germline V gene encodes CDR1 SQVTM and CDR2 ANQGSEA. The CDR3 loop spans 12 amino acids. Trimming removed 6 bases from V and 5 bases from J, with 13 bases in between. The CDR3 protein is CSVTDGSETQYF. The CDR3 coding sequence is TGCAGCGTCACGGACGGCTCCGAGACCCAGTACTTC.

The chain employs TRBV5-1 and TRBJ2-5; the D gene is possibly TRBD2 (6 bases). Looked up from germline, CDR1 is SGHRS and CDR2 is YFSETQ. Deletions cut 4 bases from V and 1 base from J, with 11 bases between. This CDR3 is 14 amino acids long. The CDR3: CASSGRDSQETQYF. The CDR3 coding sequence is TGCGCCAGCAGCGGCCGGGACTCCCAAGAGACCCAGTACTTC.

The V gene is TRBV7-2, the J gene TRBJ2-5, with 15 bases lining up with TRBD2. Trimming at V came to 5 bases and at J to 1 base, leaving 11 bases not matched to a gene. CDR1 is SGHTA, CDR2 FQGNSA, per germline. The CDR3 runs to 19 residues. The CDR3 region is CASSNLGLAGGSPQETQYF. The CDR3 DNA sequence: TGTGCCAGCAGCAACTTGGGACTAGCGGGAGGCTCGCCCCAAGAGACCCAGTACTTC.

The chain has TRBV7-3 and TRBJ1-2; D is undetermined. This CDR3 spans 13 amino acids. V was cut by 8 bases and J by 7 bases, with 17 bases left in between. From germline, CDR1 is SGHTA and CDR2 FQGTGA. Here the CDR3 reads CASGRSVMGGYTF. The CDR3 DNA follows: TGTGCCAGCGGAAGGAGTGTGATGGGTGGCTACACCTTC.

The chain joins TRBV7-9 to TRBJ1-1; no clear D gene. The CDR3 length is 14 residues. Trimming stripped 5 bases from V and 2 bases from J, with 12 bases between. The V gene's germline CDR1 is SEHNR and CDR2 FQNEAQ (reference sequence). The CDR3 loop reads CASSPLNGNTEAFF. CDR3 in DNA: TGTGCCAGCAGCCCCTTAAATGGAAACACTGAAGCTTTCTTT.

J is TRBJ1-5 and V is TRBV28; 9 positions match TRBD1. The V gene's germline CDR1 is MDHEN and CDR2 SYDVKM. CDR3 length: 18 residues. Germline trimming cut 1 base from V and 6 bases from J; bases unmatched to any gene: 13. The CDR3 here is CASSLLRLRDRAPQPQHF. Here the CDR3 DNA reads TGTGCCAGCAGTTTATTAAGGCTCCGGGACAGGGCTCCTCAGCCCCAGCATTTT.